The 24 T cell receptor beta chains in this list originate from one sample, sequenced in a study of identical twins. A single record per CDR3 protein comes from TCRdb applying MiXCR to the 5' RACE reads. The profile shows 420,000 or so distinct CDR3 sequences, approximately 17% of them singletons. The sequencing sample was made of naive T cells sorted from blood. Receptors were obtained from a man aged 50-59 years in good health.

This clonotype was seen a few times. The chain uses TRBV20-1 and TRBJ2-3; 8 bases agree with TRBD2. Trimming cost V 3 bases and J 5 bases; bases outside gene matches: 7. CDR1 and CDR2 (germline): DFQATT, SNEGSKA (reference sequence). CDR3 length equals 14 residues. CDR3 sequence: CSASPAGVLDTQYF. In nucleotides, the CDR3 is TGCAGTGCTAGCCCAGCGGGAGTCCTAGATACGCAGTATTTT.

This clonotype was detected many times. The chain uses TRBV9 and TRBJ2-5, with D unclear. CDR1 is SGDLS, CDR2 YYNGEE, per germline. The CDR3 contains 15 residues. V was trimmed by 0 bases and J by 3 bases, leaving 12 bases between them. CDR3 residues: CASSVGQLGKETQYF. The CDR3 coding sequence is TGTGCCAGCAGCGTAGGGCAGCTTGGGAAAGAGACCCAGTACTTC.

In this sample, this clonotype turned up a few times. The chain couples TRBV6-1 to TRBJ2-1, with 8 positions matching TRBD2. V was clipped by 7 bases and J by 2 bases; unmatched bases: 4. The CDR3 is 14 residues long. Germline V gene sequence: CDR1 MNHNS, CDR2 SASEGT. CDR3 protein: CASTKREPYNEQFF. In nucleotides, the CDR3 is TGTGCCAGCACCAAGCGGGAGCCCTACAATGAGCAGTTCTTC.

The V call is TRBV3-1, the J call TRBJ1-5; D uncertain. Germline CDR1 reads LGHDT; CDR2 reads YNNKEL (reference sequence). V was cut by 3 bases and J by 4 bases, with 10 bases left in between. The CDR3 covers 14 residues. The CDR3 reads CASSHNGRNQPQHF. CDR3 nucleotides: TGTGCCAGCAGCCATAACGGGCGGAATCAGCCCCAGCATTTT.

This clonotype occurred a few times. The rearrangement joins TRBV24-1 to TRBJ2-5; 7 bases are shared with TRBD1. Germline V lookup: CDR1 KGHDR, CDR2 SFDVKD. The CDR3 is 15 residues long. Trimming cost V 3 bases and J 4 bases; bases outside gene matches: 7. This CDR3 is CATSDRQGAGETQYF. The CDR3 DNA sequence: TGTGCCACCAGTGATCGACAGGGTGCTGGAGAGACCCAGTACTTC.

In its sample, this clonotype was seen a few times. This chain joins TRBV28 and TRBJ2-7, with 10 bases identical to TRBD2. Germline trimming cut 6 bases from V and 3 bases from J; bases unmatched to any gene: 8. This CDR3 is 15 amino acids long. Germline assignment: CDR1 MDHEN and CDR2 SYDVKM. CDR3 in DNA: TGTGCCAGCAGCACCACTAGCGGGAACTACTACGAGCAGTACTTC. Its translation is CASSTTSGNYYEQYF.

Many counts were recorded for this clonotype. V is TRBV5-1 and J is TRBJ1-1; D is ambiguous. Germline-derived CDR1 and CDR2 are SGHRS and YFSETQ. V lost 6 bases, J lost 1 base, and 13 bases lay in between. The length of the CDR3 is 14 residues. The CDR3 is CASTEGPTNTEAFF. CDR3 sequence (DNA): TGCGCCAGCACGGAAGGGCCTACGAACACTGAAGCTTTCTTT.

This clonotype was seen at least ten times. The CDR3 DNA reads TGTGCCATCAGTGAGTTATACGAGCAGTACTTC. It codes for CAISELYEQYF. The chain is built from TRBV10-3 and TRBJ2-7, with D unresolved. The CDR3 spans 11 residues. V was cut by 1 base and J by 4 bases, with 2 bases left in between. The V gene's germline CDR1 is ENHRY and CDR2 SYGVKD.

This clonotype was counted a single time. In nucleotides, the CDR3 is TGTGCCAGCAGCCGGCTAACTAACTATGGCTACACCTTC. Translated, it gives CASSRLTNYGYTF. The chain employs TRBV28 and TRBJ1-2; D is undetermined. The V gene lost 6 bases and the J gene lost 0 bases, with 8 bases spanning the gap. The CDR3 length is 13 residues. Looked up from germline, CDR1 is MDHEN and CDR2 is SYDVKM.

The chain recombines TRBV29-1 with TRBJ2-1, with a weak D call TRBD1 (6 bases). Per the germline V gene, CDR1 is SQVTM and CDR2 is ANQGSEA. The CDR3 runs to 13 residues. Deletions cut 3 bases from V and 3 bases from J, with 9 bases between. In DNA, the CDR3 is TGCAGCGTTGATGCAGGGGACTACAATGAGCAGTTCTTC. Protein: CSVDAGDYNEQFF.

The J gene is TRBJ2-1, the V gene TRBV28; possible D gene TRBD1, 5 bases. Germline V lookup: CDR1 MDHEN, CDR2 SYDVKM. Trimming pared 6 bases from V and 7 bases from J, leaving 10 bases between. The CDR3 has 12 amino acids. The CDR3 protein is CASSQGRNEQFF. CDR3 bases: TGTGCCAGCAGCCAGGGTCGAAATGAGCAGTTCTTC.

This clonotype was detected many times. V is TRBV4-3 and J is TRBJ2-2; 9 nucleotides match TRBD2. The CDR3 loop spans 16 amino acids. Looked up from germline, CDR1 is LGHNA and CDR2 is YSLEER. Trimming cost V 2 bases and J 3 bases; bases outside gene matches: 4. The CDR3 here is CASSQIAGDYTGELFF. The CDR3 nucleotides read TGCGCCAGCAGCCAAATAGCGGGGGACTACACCGGGGAGCTGTTTTTT.

This clonotype was seen ten or more times. The J gene is TRBJ2-2, the V gene TRBV29-1; TRBD1 or TRBD2 may be the D gene (5 bases each). The germline V and J ends were trimmed by 7 bases and 0 bases, with 18 bases remaining between them. The germline V gene has CDR1 SQVTM and CDR2 ANQGSEA. The CDR3 is 16 residues long. The CDR3 sequence is CSAGASSGTNTGELFF. CDR3 bases: TGCAGCGCTGGGGCCTCCAGCGGAACGAACACCGGGGAGCTGTTTTTT.

This clonotype was seen many times. This chain joins TRBV4-1 and TRBJ1-5; D remains ambiguous. Germline CDR1 reads MGHRA; CDR2 reads YSYEKL. This CDR3 is built from 15 residues. With 1 base removed from V and 3 bases from J, the gap between germline ends came to 10 bases. The CDR3 spells CASSQVAGNNQPQHF. As DNA, the CDR3 is TGCGCCAGCAGCCAAGTTGCTGGGAACAATCAGCCCCAGCATTTT.

This clonotype was detected a few times. The chain employs TRBV29-1 and TRBJ2-1; 9 bases align to TRBD2. The germline V gene encodes CDR1 SQVTM and CDR2 ANQGSEA. With 6 bases clipped from V and 2 bases from J, the junction kept 5 bases outside the gene matches. This CDR3 region has 14 residues. The chain's CDR3 is CSVAGTSPYNEQFF. CDR3 bases: TGCAGCGTGGCCGGGACTAGCCCCTACAATGAGCAGTTCTTC.

The rearrangement joins TRBV3-1 to TRBJ2-5, with D uncertain. This CDR3 has 15 residues. The V and J ends lost 1 base and 1 base respectively, with 10 bases between them. Germline loops: CDR1 LGHDT, CDR2 YNNKEL (reference sequence). The CDR3 nucleotides are TGTGCCAGCAGCCAAGCCCCCAGCCTCCAAGAGACCCAGTACTTC. It specifies CASSQAPSLQETQYF.

This chain uses TRBV29-1 with TRBJ2-6, with D perhaps given as TRBD1 or TRBD2 (5 bases each). V lost 7 bases and J 0 bases, leaving 10 bases between the germline ends. CDR1 and CDR2 (germline): SQVTM, ANQGSEA. This CDR3 spans 14 amino acids. In nucleotides, the CDR3 is TGCAGCGCCGAGGGGATCTCTGGGGCCAACGTCCTGACTTTC. As protein: CSAEGISGANVLTF.

The chain joins TRBV10-3 to TRBJ2-3; TRBD1 is a possible D gene (5 bases). The CDR3 is 16 amino acids. Deletions cut 3 bases from V and 0 bases from J, with 13 bases between. CDR1 ENHRY and CDR2 SYGVKD come from the germline V gene. CDR3 protein: CAISDRGRASTDTQYF. The CDR3 nucleotides are TGTGCCATCAGTGATAGGGGAAGGGCTAGCACAGATACGCAGTATTTT.

The chain recombines TRBV20-1 with TRBJ2-5; D remains unclear. Germline CDR1 DFQATT, CDR2 SNEGSKA (reference sequence). V was cut by 0 bases and J by 2 bases, with 7 bases left in between. The CDR3 totals 13 residues. CDR3 in amino acids: CSARDVKQETQYF. The DNA for the CDR3 is TGCAGTGCTAGAGATGTTAAGCAAGAGACCCAGTACTTC.

This chain links TRBV4-3 with TRBJ2-3; TRBD1 or TRBD2 may be the D gene (5 bases each). Trimming pared 1 base from V and 2 bases from J, leaving 13 bases between. Germline values: CDR1 LGHNA, CDR2 YSLEER. This CDR3 is built from 16 residues. The CDR3 sequence is CASSQVFQGDTDTQYF. The CDR3 DNA reads as TGCGCCAGCAGCCAAGTATTTCAGGGAGACACAGATACGCAGTATTTT.

At least ten counts were recorded for this clonotype. The chain carries TRBV3-1 and TRBJ2-1; possibly TRBD2 for D (7 bases). V gave up 6 bases and J gave up 7 bases, with 19 bases separating them. The germline V gene encodes CDR1 LGHDT and CDR2 YNNKEL (reference sequence). There are 15 residues in the CDR3. The CDR3 coding sequence is TGTGCCAGCAGTAACCTGGGGCGGGGGCGAAATGAGCAGTTCTTC. Protein sequence: CASSNLGRGRNEQFF.

The chain links TRBV6-1 to TRBJ2-7; 10 bases align to TRBD2. Germline CDR1 reads MNHNS; CDR2 reads SASEGT. The J segment lost 0 bases and the V segment lost 2 bases, leaving 13 bases of the junction unmatched. The CDR3 sequence is 19 residues long. The CDR3 nucleotides read TGTGCCAGCAGTGAACCGATACTAGCGGGACTATATGACTCCTACGAGCAGTACTTC. This encodes CASSEPILAGLYDSYEQYF.

Many counts were recorded for this clonotype. The chain uses TRBV7-8 and TRBJ2-5; D possibly corresponds to TRBD2 (5 bases). The CDR3 runs to 14 residues. Trimming left V 6 bases short and J 5 bases short, with 16 bases between. From germline, CDR1 is SGHVS and CDR2 FQNEAQ. DNA of the CDR3: TGTGCCAGCAGTCCGGGATTAACCGGGGAGACCCAGTACTTC. Protein product: CASSPGLTGETQYF.

This clonotype was counted between two and nine times. This sequence joins TRBV4-2 and TRBJ2-1; D is unclear. Germline V gives CDR1 LGHNA, CDR2 YNFKEQ. The CDR3 loop spans 13 amino acids. Trimming shortened V by 4 bases and J by 5 bases, and 9 bases separated the two germline ends. The chain's CDR3 is CASSRQGNNEQFF. The CDR3 DNA sequence: TGTGCCAGCAGCCGACAAGGGAACAATGAGCAGTTCTTC.